This passage covers 9 T cell receptor beta chains from one sample sequenced in a study of cytomegalovirus exposure and HLA in healthy donors. The PCR ran on 60 Vbeta and 13 Jbeta primers. Sequencing used immunoSEQ multiplex PCR; TCRdb keeps in-frame clones, though not all of them. The sample comprises approximately 100,000 clones, 85% of which are singletons, and 7% to 8.5% rests with the top ten. Material for sequencing was PBMCs. The origin of the receptors is a man in his forties in good health and CMV-seropositive.

The gene calls are TRBV5-5 and TRBJ2-7; 7 bases fit TRBD2. Germline V lookup: CDR1 SGHKS, CDR2 YYEKEE (reference sequence). This CDR3 has 15 amino acids. The V gene end was trimmed by 3 bases and the J gene end by 7 bases; junction bases not matched to a gene: 13. CDR3 region: CASSSEGTTGGEQYF. CDR3 nucleotides: TGTGCCAGCAGCTCCGAGGGGACTACCGGCGGGGAGCAGTACTTC.

The chain is built from TRBV29-1 and TRBJ2-5, with 8 bases matching TRBD2. Germline lookup yields CDR1 SQVTM and CDR2 ANQGSEA. The CDR3 covers 13 residues. V shed 6 bases and J 2 bases; nucleotides not matched to a gene: 5. The CDR3: CSVAGTRQETQYF. CDR3 nucleotide sequence: TGCAGCGTCGCCGGGACTAGGCAAGAGACCCAGTACTTC. Filled out from reference TRBV29-1 and TRBJ2-5, the complete variable domain reads SAVISQKPSRDICQRGTSLTIQCQVDSQVTMMFWYRQQPGQSLTLIATANQGSEATYESGFVIDKFPISRPNLTFSTLTVSNMSPEDSSIYLCSVAGTRQETQYFGPGTRLLVL.

V is TRBV5-1 and J is TRBJ1-2, with TRBD1 matching over 7 bases. The CDR3 sequence is 14 residues long. The V and J ends lost 1 base and 8 bases, in that order; junction bases with no gene match: 8. Germline assignment: CDR1 SGHRS and CDR2 YFSETQ. Here the CDR3 DNA reads TGCGCCAGCAGCTTGCATCAGGGGGTGAGAGGCTACACCTTC. Amino acid sequence: CASSLHQGVRGYTF.

The chain joins TRBV19 to TRBJ1-1; D gene ambiguous. The CDR3 spans 11 residues. V was cut by 5 bases and J by 7 bases, with 8 bases left in between. Germline lookup yields CDR1 LNHDA and CDR2 SQIVND (reference sequence). For the CDR3, the DNA is TGTGCCAGTAGTGTAATCTATGAAGCTTTCTTT. It codes for CASSVIYEAFF.

This clone was seen once. This chain joins TRBV18 and TRBJ2-2; D remains unclear. The V end lost 2 bases, the J end lost 0 bases, and 13 bases lay between the germline ends. CDR1 and CDR2 from the germline V gene are KGHSH and LQKENI. The CDR3 has 17 residues. The CDR3 region is CASSPSEAYPNTGELFF. For the CDR3, the DNA is TGTGCCAGCTCACCAAGTGAGGCCTACCCGAACACCGGGGAGCTGTTTTTT.

This sequence joins TRBV11-2 and TRBJ2-7, with 7 bases fitting TRBD1. CDR1 is SGHAT, CDR2 FQNNGV, per germline. The V segment lost 3 bases and the J segment 2 bases; nucleotides outside the gene matches: 4. The CDR3 has 14 amino acids. The DNA of the CDR3 is TGTGCCAGCAGCTTGGACAGGCTAGCCTACGAGCAGTACTTC. Translating it yields CASSLDRLAYEQYF.

On this clone: The sample has other DNA sequences that encode this CDR3 too. The rearrangement joins TRBV4-1 to TRBJ1-4; D call uncertain. Trimming removed 4 bases at V and 8 bases at J, with 17 bases between. Per the germline V gene, CDR1 is MGHRA and CDR2 is YSYEKL. CDR3 length equals 15 residues. CDR3 sequence reads: CASSPKTIPGEKLFF. The DNA of the CDR3 is TGCGCCAGCAGCCCTAAGACGATTCCAGGCGAAAAACTGTTTTTT.

This sequence joins TRBV5-1 and TRBJ2-5, with 10 bases that match TRBD2. CDR1 is SGHRS and CDR2 is YFSETQ in the germline V gene. V lost 2 bases to trimming and J lost 1 base; unmatched junction nucleotides: 2. This CDR3 comprises 15 residues. The CDR3: CASSLAGGPQETQYF. CDR3 nucleotide sequence: TGCGCCAGCAGCTTAGCGGGAGGGCCCCAAGAGACCCAGTACTTC.

The chain combines TRBV5-1 with TRBJ2-5, with a weak D call TRBD1 (6 bases). The V and J ends lost 6 bases and 1 base respectively, with 13 bases between them. The CDR3 has 14 amino acids. Germline lookup yields CDR1 SGHRS and CDR2 YFSETQ. CDR3 in amino acids: CASNPRGGQETQYF. The CDR3, as DNA: TGCGCCAGCAATCCCAGGGGCGGCCAAGAGACCCAGTACTTC.